These T cell receptor beta chains were read from a single sample in a study of T cells after posttransplantation cyclophosphamide. TCRdb's table, derived via immunoSEQ multiplex PCR, lists solely in-frame clones and lacks some. Counted here are around 66,000 clones, about 93% occurring once; the ten biggest clones make up about 3.1%. The sample taken for sequencing was PBMCs. Every receptor here comes from a woman under 40 in good health and a related stem cell transplant donor. CDR3s include the opening cysteine and the closing phenylalanine or tryptophan. The D gene is left open where the match is weak. Expanded clones get a size class; other rows say once, few or many, or leave the size out.

cdr3_length clone_size j_call v_call d_call cdr3_nt cdr3_aa
13 once TRBJ1-1 TRBV19 . TGTGCCAGTAGTATAGGTGGGAACACTGAAGCTTTCTTT CASSIGGNTEAFF
13 . TRBJ1-6 TRBV7-8 . TGTGCCAGCAGCTTAGGGAGAAATTCACCCCTCCACTTT CASSLGRNSPLHF
15 . TRBJ1-2 TRBV28 TRBD1 TGTGCCAGCAGTTTATGCAGGGGGGGGGAAAAAGGCTACACCTTC CASSLCRGGEKGYTF
14 . TRBJ1-6 TRBV9 . TGTGCCAGCAGCGTAGAAAGCAGGGGTTCACCCCTCCACTTT CASSVESRGSPLHF
16 . TRBJ1-3 TRBV28 . TGTGCCAGCAGTGGTGACAGGTCTAATTCTGGAAACACCATATATTTT CASSGDRSNSGNTIYF
14 . TRBJ1-1 TRBV18 . TGTGCCAGCTCACCCCAGGGTCTGCGAACTGAAGCTTTCTTT CASSPQGLRTEAFF
14 . TRBJ1-1 TRBV19 TRBD1 TGTGCCAGTATGATGGGACAGTTGAACACTGAAGCTTTCTTT CASMMGQLNTEAFF
15 once TRBJ1-6 TRBV7-2 . TGTGCCAGCAGCCCCGAAGGGGGTTACGGTTCACCCCTCCACTTT CASSPEGGYGSPLHF
11 . TRBJ1-1 TRBV28 . TGTGCCAGCACACTCTACACTGAAGCTTTCTTT CASTLYTEAFF
14 . TRBJ1-6 TRBV19 . TGTGCCAGTACTAAGGGGGTCAAAAATTCACCCCTCCACTTT CASTKGVKNSPLHF
16 . TRBJ1-3 TRBV5-1 TRBD1 TGCGCCAGCAGCCCCTTCGGACAGGGGGCAGGAAACACCATATATTTT CASSPFGQGAGNTIYF
17 . TRBJ2-7 TRBV7-6 . TGTGCCAGCAGCTTAGGGGCCAGCTTGTACAGCTCCTACGAGCAGTACTTC CASSLGASLYSSYEQYF
15 . TRBJ1-5 TRBV6-1 . TGTGCCAGCAGACCCGGGAGGGTTGGGAACCAGCCCCAGCATTTT CASRPGRVGNQPQHF
15 . TRBJ2-2 TRBV18 . TGTGCCAGCTCACCGTGGGGGGCCGACACCGGGGAGCTGTTTTTT CASSPWGADTGELFF
17 . TRBJ2-6 TRBV4-1 . TGCGCCAGCAGCGCCTCTAGCGCCTTCTCTGGGGCCAACGTCCTGACTTTC CASSASSAFSGANVLTF
16 . TRBJ1-3 TRBV6-5 . TGTGCCAGCAGTTACTCGAGCCAGATCTCTGGAAACACCATATATTTT CASSYSSQISGNTIYF
17 . TRBJ1-3 TRBV5-6 . TGTGCCAGCAGCTTGCAAACAGGACCTCGGTCCGGAAACACCATATATTTT CASSLQTGPRSGNTIYF
15 . TRBJ1-4 TRBV7-9 . TGTGCCAGCAAGTCCGGTAACAGGGTTAATGAAAAACTGTTTTTT CASKSGNRVNEKLFF
15 . TRBJ2-1 TRBV7-2 TRBD1 TGTGCCAGCAGCTTAGGGACAGGCAGGCACAATGAGCAGTTCTTC CASSLGTGRHNEQFF
14 . TRBJ2-5 TRBV29-1 TRBD1 TGCAGCGTCCCAGACAGGGGGCGTAGGGAGACCCAGTACTTC CSVPDRGRRETQYF
15 . TRBJ2-2 TRBV4-2 TRBD2 TGTGCCAGCTCAAAGCGGGGGGCAAACACCGGGGAGCTGTTTTTT CASSKRGANTGELFF
15 . TRBJ2-7 TRBV6-5 TRBD1 TGTGCCAGCAGACCCGAAAGGGACAGGGGCTACGAGCAGTACTTC CASRPERDRGYEQYF
14 . TRBJ1-2 TRBV4-3 TRBD1 TGCGCCAGCAGCCCGGGACAGGGGAACTATGGCTACACCTTC CASSPGQGNYGYTF
13 . TRBJ1-2 TRBV19 . TGTGCCAGTAGTGCCAACAGGGCTGGGGGCTACACCTTC CASSANRAGGYTF
16 . TRBJ1-5 TRBV28 . TGTGCCAGCAGTCCCCCCGGGCGGGTTCGAAATCAGCCCCAGCATTTT CASSPPGRVRNQPQHF
14 . TRBJ1-1 TRBV7-6 TRBD1 TGTGCCAGCAGCTCGGGACAGTCGAACACTGAAGCTTTCTTT CASSSGQSNTEAFF
13 . TRBJ1-1 TRBV28 TRBD1 TGTGCCAGCAGTGTGGACAGGGATACTGAAGCTTTCTTT CASSVDRDTEAFF
15 . TRBJ2-2 TRBV27 TRBD2 TGTGCCAGCAGTGTGACTAGCTTGAACACCGGGGAGCTGTTTTTT CASSVTSLNTGELFF
14 . TRBJ2-7 TRBV5-3 TRBD1 TGTGCCAGAAGCTACGGGACAGGCGAGTACGAGCAGTACTTC CARSYGTGEYEQYF
16 . TRBJ1-6 TRBV30 . TGTGCCTGGAGTGTAACTGTCAGGAGTCTAGGGTCACCCCTCCACTTT CAWSVTVRSLGSPLHF
13 . TRBJ1-1 TRBV5-1 . TGCGCCAGCAGCACGGGACAGAACACTGAAGCTTTCTTT CASSTGQNTEAFF
16 . TRBJ1-4 TRBV4-1 TRBD1 TGCGCCAGCAGCCGAGGACCGGGACAGGCTAATGAAAAACTGTTTTTT CASSRGPGQANEKLFF
14 . TRBJ1-5 TRBV5-5 . TGTGCCAGCAGCCCTCTTCCAGAGGGTCAGCCCCAGCATTTT CASSPLPEGQPQHF
14 few TRBJ2-7 TRBV28 . TGTGCCAGCAGTTTATACAGAAATACCTACGAGCAGTACTTC CASSLYRNTYEQYF
14 . TRBJ2-3 TRBV11-1 TRBD1 TGTGCCAGCAGCCCCAGGGGGCGCGCAGATACGCAGTATTTT CASSPRGRADTQYF
16 . TRBJ1-1 TRBV7-9 . TGTGCCAGCAGCTTAGAGAGGGGGGGACCGGCCACTGAAGCTTTCTTT CASSLERGGPATEAFF
16 . TRBJ1-2 TRBV15 TRBD1 TGTGCCACCAGCAGAGGCCCACAGGGGGGTATCTATGGCTACACCTTC CATSRGPQGGIYGYTF
11 . TRBJ2-1 TRBV19 . TGTGCCAGTCACGGGGTTGGTGAGCAGTTCTTC CASHGVGEQFF
13 . TRBJ1-1 TRBV19 . TGTGCCAGTAGTATGAACGGCGACACTGAAGCTTTCTTT CASSMNGDTEAFF